The source of this TCR beta chain is a study of blood T cells in healthy people across ages. V lost 0 bases and J lost 6, with 13 bases in between. CDR1 and CDR2 from the germline V gene are MNHNS and SASEGT. The CDR3 length is 15 residues. This clonotype was counted many times. A sample-barcoded 5' primer and a J-beta primer mix were used in a second PCR of roughly 6 to 12 cycles. TCRdb processed the 5' RACE reads anew with MiXCR; each CDR3 protein has one entry. The data show more than 1,400,000 distinct CDR3 sequences, around two fifths seen once. Sequenced material: blood. The V gene is TRBV6-1, the J gene TRBJ2-3, with a weak D call TRBD1 (5 bases). The clonotype comes from a young woman in good health. CDR3 DNA: TGTGCCAGCAGTGAAGCGGGGCGCCCTAAGGATACGCAGTATTTT. The encoded protein is CASSEAGRPKDTQYF.